This T cell receptor beta chain comes out of a study of shared clonotypes between healthy human individuals. In the case of this clone: A much larger clone sits a single nucleotide away, making a read error possible. The sample contains more than one DNA sequence encoding this CDR3.

The assay was immunoSEQ multiplex PCR, and TCRdb's table has in-frame clones only and misses some. This table has hundreds of thousands of clones, roughly three quarters appearing once. This CDR3 spans 15 amino acids. Deletions cut 3 bases from V and 8 bases from J, with 19 bases between. Germline CDR1 and CDR2: SGHNT and YYREEE (reference sequence). The receptor was isolated from a woman aged 40 to 50 in good health. Some clones in this sample may be carry-over from other donors' samples. The chain employs TRBV5-4 and TRBJ2-3; tentatively, D is TRBD2 (6 bases). The sample was PBMCs. CDR3 DNA sequence: TGTGCCAGCAGCTCCGGGACCAGCGGGCGGGTTACGCAGTATTTT. It translates to CASSSGTSGRVTQYF.